This T cell receptor beta chain was observed in a study of T cells after yellow fever vaccination. In its sample, this clonotype was seen a few times. Each CDR3 protein is one row after TCRdb ran MiXCR on the 5' RACE reads. Of 300,000 to 400,000 distinct CDR3 sequences in the sample, around an eighth were seen once. This CDR3 has 14 amino acids. V lost 8 bases and J 0 bases, leaving 14 bases between the germline ends. Germline V gene lookup returns CDR1 MNHNY and CDR2 SVGAGI (reference sequence). The receptor was derived from a man aged 18 to 30 who received the YFV17D yellow fever vaccine. The chain employs TRBV6-6 and TRBJ2-7, with D tentatively TRBD1 or TRBD2 (5 bases each). Material: CD4+ T cells sorted from PBMCs, obtained 15 days after the yellow fever booster vaccination. This chain's CDR3 is CASEGTKSSYEQYV. CDR3 nucleotide sequence: TGTGCCAGCGAGGGGACGAAGAGCTCCTACGAGCAGTACGTC.